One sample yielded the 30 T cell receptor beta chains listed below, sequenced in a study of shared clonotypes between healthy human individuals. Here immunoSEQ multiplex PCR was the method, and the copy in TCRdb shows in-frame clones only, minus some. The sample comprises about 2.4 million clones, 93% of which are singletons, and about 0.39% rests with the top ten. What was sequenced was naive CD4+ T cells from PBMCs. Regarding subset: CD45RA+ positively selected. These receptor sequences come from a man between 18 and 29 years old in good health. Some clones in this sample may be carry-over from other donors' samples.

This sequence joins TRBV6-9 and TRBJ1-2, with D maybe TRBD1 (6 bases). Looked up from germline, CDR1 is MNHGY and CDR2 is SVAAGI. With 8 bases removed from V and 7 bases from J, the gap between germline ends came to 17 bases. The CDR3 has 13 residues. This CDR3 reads CASALTGASGYTF. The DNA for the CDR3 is TGTGCCAGCGCCTTGACGGGGGCATCTGGCTACACCTTC.

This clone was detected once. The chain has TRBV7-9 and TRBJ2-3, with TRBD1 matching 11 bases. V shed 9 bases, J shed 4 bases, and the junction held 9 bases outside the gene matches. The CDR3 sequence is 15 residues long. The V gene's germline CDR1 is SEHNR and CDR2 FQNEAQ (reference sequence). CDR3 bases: TGTGCCAGTACAGGGACAGGGGGTATCTCAGATACGCAGTATTTT. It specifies CASTGTGGISDTQYF.

The CDR3 here is CASSRQGAGEQPQHF. For the CDR3, the DNA is TGTGCCAGTAGCCGACAGGGGGCCGGAGAACAGCCCCAGCATTTT. The J gene is TRBJ1-5, the V gene TRBV19, with 10 bases that match TRBD1. CDR1 and CDR2 (germline): LNHDA, SQIVND (reference sequence). V was pared by 6 bases and J by 7 bases, with 9 bases of the junction left unmatched. This CDR3 is built from 15 residues.

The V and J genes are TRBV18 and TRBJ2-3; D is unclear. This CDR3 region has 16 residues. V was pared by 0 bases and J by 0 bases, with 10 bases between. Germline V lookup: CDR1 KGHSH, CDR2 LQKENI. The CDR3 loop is CASSPPATSSTDTQYF. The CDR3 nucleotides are TGTGCCAGCTCACCACCGGCCACCTCTAGCACAGATACGCAGTATTTT.

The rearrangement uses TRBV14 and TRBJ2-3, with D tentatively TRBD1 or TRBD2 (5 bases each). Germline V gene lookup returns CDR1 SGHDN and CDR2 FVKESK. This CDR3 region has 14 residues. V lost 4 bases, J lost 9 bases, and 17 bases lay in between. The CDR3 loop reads CASSLLFGGGTQYF. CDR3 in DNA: TGTGCCAGCAGCCTACTCTTTGGGGGTGGCACGCAGTATTTT.

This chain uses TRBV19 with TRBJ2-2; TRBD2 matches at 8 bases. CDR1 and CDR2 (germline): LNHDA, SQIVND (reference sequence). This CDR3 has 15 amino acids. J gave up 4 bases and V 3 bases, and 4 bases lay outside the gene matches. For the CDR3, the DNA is TGTGCCAGTAGTATTACGGGAGGGATCACCGGGGAGCTGTTTTTT. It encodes CASSITGGITGELFF.

CDR3 nucleotides: TGTGCCAGCAGTCCATCGAGCGGGAGGGCCATCAATGAGCAGTTCTTC. It is translated as CASSPSSGRAINEQFF. The V call is TRBV6-6, the J call TRBJ2-1; 10 bases agree with TRBD2. Germline assignment: CDR1 MNHNY and CDR2 SVGAGI (reference sequence). The ends lost 5 bases at V and 6 bases at J; junction bases unmatched: 10. This CDR3 comprises 16 residues.

CDR3 DNA sequence: TGTGCCAGCAGCTGGGCGGCCGCTGGAAACACCATATATTTT. Translated, it gives CASSWAAAGNTIYF. The rearrangement joins TRBV5-8 to TRBJ1-3; no reliable D call. The V gene lost 3 bases and the J gene lost 2 bases, with 9 bases spanning the gap. The germline gives CDR1 SGHTS, CDR2 YDEGEE. This CDR3 contains 14 residues. Drawing the rest from reference TRBV5-8 and TRBJ1-3, the complete variable domain is EAGVTQSPTHLIKTRGQQATLRCSPISGHTSVYWYQQALGLGLQFLLWYDEGEERNRGNFPPRFSGRQFPNYSSELNVNALELEDSALYLCASSWAAAGNTIYFGEGSWLTVV.

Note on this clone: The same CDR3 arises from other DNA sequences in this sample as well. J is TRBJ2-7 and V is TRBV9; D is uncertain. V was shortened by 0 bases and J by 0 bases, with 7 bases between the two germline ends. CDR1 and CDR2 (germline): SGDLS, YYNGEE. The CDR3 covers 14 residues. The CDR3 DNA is TGTGCCAGCAGCGTAGCGGGTACCTCCTACGAGCAGTACTTC. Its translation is CASSVAGTSYEQYF.

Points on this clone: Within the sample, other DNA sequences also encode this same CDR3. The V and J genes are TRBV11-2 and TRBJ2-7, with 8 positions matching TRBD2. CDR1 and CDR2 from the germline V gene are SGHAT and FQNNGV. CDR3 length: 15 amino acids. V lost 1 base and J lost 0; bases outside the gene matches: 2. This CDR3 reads CASSLVSGSSYEQYF. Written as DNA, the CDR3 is TGTGCCAGCAGCTTAGTGAGCGGGAGCTCCTACGAGCAGTACTTC. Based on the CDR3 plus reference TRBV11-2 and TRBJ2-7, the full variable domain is EAGVAQSPRYKIIEKRQSVAFWCNPISGHATLYWYQQILGQGPKLLIQFQNNGVVDDSQLPKDRFSAERLKGVDSTLKIQPAKLEDSAVYLCASSLVSGSSYEQYFGPGTRLTVT.

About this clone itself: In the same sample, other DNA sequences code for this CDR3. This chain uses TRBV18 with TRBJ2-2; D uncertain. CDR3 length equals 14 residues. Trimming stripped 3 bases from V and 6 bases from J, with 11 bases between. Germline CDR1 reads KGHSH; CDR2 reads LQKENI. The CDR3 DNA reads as TGTGCCAGCTCACCGGGCCTCAGGTCCGGGGAGCTGTTTTTT. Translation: CASSPGLRSGELFF. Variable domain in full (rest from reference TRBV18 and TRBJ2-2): NAGVMQNPRHLVRRRGQEARLRCSPMKGHSHVYWYRQLPEEGLKFMVYLQKENIIDESGMPKERFSAEFPKEGPSILRIQQVVRGDSAAYFCASSPGLRSGELFFGEGSRLTVL.

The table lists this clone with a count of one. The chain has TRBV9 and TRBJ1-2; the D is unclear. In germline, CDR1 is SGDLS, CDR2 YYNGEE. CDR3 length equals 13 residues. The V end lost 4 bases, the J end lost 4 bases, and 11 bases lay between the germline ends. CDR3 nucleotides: TGTGCCAGCAGCACCACAGCAGCCTATGGCTACACCTTC. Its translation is CASSTTAAYGYTF.

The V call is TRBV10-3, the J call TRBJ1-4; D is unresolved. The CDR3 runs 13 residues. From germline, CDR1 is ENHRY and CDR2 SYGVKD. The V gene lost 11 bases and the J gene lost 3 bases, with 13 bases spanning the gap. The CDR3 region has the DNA TGTGCCGTCTCCCGGGGAGCTAATGAAAAACTGTTTTTT. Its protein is CAVSRGANEKLFF.

The CDR3 coding sequence is TGTGCCAGCAGCTTCCTTCAGTGGATGGAGCAGTTCTTC. Protein: CASSFLQWMEQFF. The chain couples TRBV7-2 to TRBJ2-1; D call uncertain. The CDR3 spans 13 residues. V was pared by 3 bases and J by 10 bases, with 13 bases between. Germline CDR1 and CDR2: SGHTA and FQGNSA.

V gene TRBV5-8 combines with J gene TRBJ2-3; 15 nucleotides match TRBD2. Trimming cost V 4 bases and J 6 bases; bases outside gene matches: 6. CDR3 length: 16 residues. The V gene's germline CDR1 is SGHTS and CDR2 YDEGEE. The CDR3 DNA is TGTGCCAGCAGCACCGGGACTAGCGGGAGGTGGGATACGCAGTATTTT. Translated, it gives CASSTGTSGRWDTQYF. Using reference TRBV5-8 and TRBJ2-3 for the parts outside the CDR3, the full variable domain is EAGVTQSPTHLIKTRGQQATLRCSPISGHTSVYWYQQALGLGLQFLLWYDEGEERNRGNFPPRFSGRQFPNYSSELNVNALELEDSALYLCASSTGTSGRWDTQYFGPGTRLTVL.

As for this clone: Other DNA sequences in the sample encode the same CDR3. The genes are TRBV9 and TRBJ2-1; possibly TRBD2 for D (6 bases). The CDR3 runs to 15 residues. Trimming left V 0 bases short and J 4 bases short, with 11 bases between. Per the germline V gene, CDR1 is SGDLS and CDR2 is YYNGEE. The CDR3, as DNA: TGTGCCAGCAGCGTAGGGGCGGGAACGTACAATGAGCAGTTCTTC. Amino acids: CASSVGAGTYNEQFF.

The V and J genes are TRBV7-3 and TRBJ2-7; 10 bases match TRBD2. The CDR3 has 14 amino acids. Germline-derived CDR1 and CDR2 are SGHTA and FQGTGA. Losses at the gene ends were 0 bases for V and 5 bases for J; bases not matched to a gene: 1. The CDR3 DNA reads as TGTGCCAGCAGCTTAACGGGACTAGCGAACGAGCAGTACTTC. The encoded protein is CASSLTGLANEQYF.

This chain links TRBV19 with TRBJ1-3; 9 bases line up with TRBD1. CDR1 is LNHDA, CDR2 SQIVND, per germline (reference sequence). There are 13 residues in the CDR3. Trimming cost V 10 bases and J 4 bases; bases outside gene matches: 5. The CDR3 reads CATKQGAGNTIYF. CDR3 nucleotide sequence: TGTGCCACAAAACAGGGGGCGGGAAACACCATATATTTT.

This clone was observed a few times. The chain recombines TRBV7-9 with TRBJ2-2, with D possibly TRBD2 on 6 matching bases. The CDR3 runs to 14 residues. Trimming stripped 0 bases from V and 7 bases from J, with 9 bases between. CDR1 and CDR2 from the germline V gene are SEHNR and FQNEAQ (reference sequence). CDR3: CASSLASGDGELFF. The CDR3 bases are TGTGCCAGCAGCTTAGCGTCGGGAGACGGGGAGCTGTTTTTT.

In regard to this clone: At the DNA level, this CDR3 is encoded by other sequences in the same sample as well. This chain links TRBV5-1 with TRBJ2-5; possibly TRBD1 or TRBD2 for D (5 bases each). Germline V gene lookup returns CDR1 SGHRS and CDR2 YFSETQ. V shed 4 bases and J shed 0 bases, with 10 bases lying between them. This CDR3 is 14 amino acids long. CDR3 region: CASSPGTNQETQYF. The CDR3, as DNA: TGCGCCAGCAGCCCAGGGACCAACCAAGAGACCCAGTACTTC.

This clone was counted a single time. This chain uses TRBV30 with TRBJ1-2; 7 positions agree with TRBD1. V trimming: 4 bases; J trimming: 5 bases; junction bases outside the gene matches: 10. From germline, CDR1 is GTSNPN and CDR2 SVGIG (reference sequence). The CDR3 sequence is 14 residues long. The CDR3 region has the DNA TGTGCCTGGACTGGACAGGTTTATTTTTATGGCTACACCTTC. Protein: CAWTGQVYFYGYTF. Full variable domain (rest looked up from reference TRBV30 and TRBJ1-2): SQTIHQWPATLVQPVGSPLSLECTVEGTSNPNLYWYRQAAGRGLQLLFYSVGIGQISSEVPQNLSASRPQDRQFILSSKKLLLSDSGFYLCAWTGQVYFYGYTFGSGTRLTVV.

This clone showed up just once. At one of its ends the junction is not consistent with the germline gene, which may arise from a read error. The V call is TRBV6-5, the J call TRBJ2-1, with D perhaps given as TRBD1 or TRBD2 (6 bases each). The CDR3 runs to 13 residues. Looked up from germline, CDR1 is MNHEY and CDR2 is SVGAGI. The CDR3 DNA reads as TGTGCCAGCAGTTACCAACAGGGTTGGGAGGTGATCTTC. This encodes CASSYQQGWEVIF.

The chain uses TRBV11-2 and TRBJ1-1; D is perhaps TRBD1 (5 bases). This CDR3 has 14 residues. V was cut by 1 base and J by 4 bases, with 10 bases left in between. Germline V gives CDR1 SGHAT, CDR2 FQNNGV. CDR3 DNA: TGTGCCAGCAGCTTAGGCAGGGTTGGCACTGAAGCTTTCTTT. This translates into CASSLGRVGTEAFF.

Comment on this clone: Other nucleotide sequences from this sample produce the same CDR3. CDR3 coding DNA: TGTGCCAGCACCGGGCAGCCTAACACTGAAGCTTTCTTT. Protein: CASTGQPNTEAFF. This rearrangement joins TRBV25-1 to TRBJ1-1, with D uncertain. Trimming cost V 7 bases and J 2 bases, with 11 bases left between them. The CDR3 consists of 13 residues. Germline V gene data show CDR1 as MGHDK and CDR2 as SYGVNS.

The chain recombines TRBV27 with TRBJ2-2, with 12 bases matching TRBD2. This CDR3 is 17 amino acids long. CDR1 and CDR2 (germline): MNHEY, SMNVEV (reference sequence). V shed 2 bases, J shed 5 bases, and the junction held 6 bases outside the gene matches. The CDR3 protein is CASSLRLAGDYTGELFF. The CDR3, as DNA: TGTGCCAGCAGTTTAAGACTAGCGGGAGATTATACCGGGGAGCTGTTTTTT.

CDR3 nucleotides: TGTGCCATCAGTTGGACTAGCGACTACAATGAGCAGTTCTTC. Its protein is CAISWTSDYNEQFF. This rearrangement joins TRBV10-3 to TRBJ2-1; TRBD2 aligns across 9 bases. Unmatched junction bases numbered 2, after V lost 5 bases and J lost 3 bases. Germline V CDR1 and CDR2: ENHRY, SYGVKD. CDR3 length: 14 residues.

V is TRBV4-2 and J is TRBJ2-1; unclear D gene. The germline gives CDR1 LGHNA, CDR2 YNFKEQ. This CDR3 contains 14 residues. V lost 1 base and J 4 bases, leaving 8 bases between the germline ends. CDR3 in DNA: TGTGCCAGCAGCCAAGCTTCGGGTTACAATGAGCAGTTCTTC. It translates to CASSQASGYNEQFF.

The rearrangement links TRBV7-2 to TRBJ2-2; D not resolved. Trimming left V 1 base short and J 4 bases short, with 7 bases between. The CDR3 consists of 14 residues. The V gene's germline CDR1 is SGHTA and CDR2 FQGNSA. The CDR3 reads CASSLEAGTGELFF. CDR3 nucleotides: TGTGCCAGCAGCTTAGAGGCAGGCACCGGGGAGCTGTTTTTT.

CDR3 DNA: TGTGCCAGCAGCTTAGGGACACCCTCGAGCGAGCAGTACTTC. The encoded protein is CASSLGTPSSEQYF. V and J are TRBV11-3 and TRBJ2-7; D may be TRBD1 (5 bases). Germline assignment: CDR1 SGHNT and CDR2 YENEEA. CDR3 length: 14 residues. Trimming cost V 1 base and J 6 bases, with 13 bases left between them. The full variable domain, with the rest looked up from reference TRBV11-3 and TRBJ2-7, is EAGVVQSPRYKIIEKKQPVAFWCNPISGHNTLYWYLQNLGQGPELLIRYENEEAVDDSQLPKDRFSAERLKGVDSTLKIQPAELGDSAVYLCASSLGTPSSEQYFGPGTRLTVT.

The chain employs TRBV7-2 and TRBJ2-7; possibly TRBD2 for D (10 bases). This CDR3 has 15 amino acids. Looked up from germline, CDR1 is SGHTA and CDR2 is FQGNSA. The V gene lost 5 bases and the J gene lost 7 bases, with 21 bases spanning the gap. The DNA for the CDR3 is TGTGCCAGCAGCGCCCGAGCGGGAGGGACAGGGGAGCAGTACTTC. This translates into CASSARAGGTGEQYF.